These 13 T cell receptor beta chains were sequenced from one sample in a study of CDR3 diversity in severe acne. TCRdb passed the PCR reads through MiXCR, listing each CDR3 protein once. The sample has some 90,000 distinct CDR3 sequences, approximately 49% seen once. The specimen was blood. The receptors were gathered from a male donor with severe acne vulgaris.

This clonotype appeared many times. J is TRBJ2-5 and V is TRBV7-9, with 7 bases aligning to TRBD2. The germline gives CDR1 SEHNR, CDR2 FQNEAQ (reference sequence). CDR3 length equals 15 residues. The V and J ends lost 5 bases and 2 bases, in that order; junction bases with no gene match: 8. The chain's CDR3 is CASSPNRGRQETQYF. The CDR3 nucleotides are TGTGCCAGCAGCCCCAACCGCGGGAGACAAGAGACCCAGTACTTC.

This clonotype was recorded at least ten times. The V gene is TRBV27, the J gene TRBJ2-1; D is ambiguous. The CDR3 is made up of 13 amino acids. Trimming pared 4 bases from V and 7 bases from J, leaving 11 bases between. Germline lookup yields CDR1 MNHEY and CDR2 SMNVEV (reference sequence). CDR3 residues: CASSSLDVNEQFF. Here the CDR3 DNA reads TGTGCCAGCAGTTCCTTGGACGTTAATGAGCAGTTCTTC.

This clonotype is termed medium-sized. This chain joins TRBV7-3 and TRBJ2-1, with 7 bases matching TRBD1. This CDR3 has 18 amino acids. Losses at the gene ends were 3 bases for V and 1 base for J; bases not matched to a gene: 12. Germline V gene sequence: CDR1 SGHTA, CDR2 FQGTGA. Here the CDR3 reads CASSLVSQGRGSYNEQFF. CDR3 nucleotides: TGTGCCAGCAGCTTGGTTTCACAGGGGCGTGGGTCCTACAATGAGCAGTTCTTC.

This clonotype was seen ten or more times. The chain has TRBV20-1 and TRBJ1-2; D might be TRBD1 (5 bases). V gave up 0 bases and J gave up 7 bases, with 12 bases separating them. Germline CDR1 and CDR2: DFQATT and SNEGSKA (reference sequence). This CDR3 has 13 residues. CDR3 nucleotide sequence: TGCAGTGCTAGAGATCCAGGGTATGGTGGCTACACCTTC. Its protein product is CSARDPGYGGYTF.

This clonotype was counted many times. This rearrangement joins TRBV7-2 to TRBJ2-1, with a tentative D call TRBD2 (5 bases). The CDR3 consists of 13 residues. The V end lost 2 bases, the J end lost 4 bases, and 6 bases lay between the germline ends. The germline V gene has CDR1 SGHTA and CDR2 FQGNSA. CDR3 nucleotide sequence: TGTGCCAGCAGCTTAAGCGGTTACAATGAGCAGTTCTTC. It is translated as CASSLSGYNEQFF.

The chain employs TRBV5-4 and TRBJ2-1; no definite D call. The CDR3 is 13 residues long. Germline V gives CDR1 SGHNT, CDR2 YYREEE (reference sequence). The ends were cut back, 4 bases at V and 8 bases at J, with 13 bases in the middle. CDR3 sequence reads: CASSPRVGHEQFF. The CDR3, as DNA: TGTGCCAGCAGCCCCCGGGTAGGACATGAGCAGTTCTTC.

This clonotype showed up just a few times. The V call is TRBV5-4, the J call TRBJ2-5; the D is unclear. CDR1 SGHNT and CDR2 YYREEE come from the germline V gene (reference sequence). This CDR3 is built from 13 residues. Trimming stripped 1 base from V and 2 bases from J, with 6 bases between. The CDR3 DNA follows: TGTGCCAGCAGCTTGCTGGGACAAGAGACCCAGTACTTC. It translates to CASSLLGQETQYF.

The CDR3: CSVEGATPHTGELFF. CDR3 DNA sequence: TGCAGCGTTGAAGGAGCGACTCCTCACACCGGGGAGCTGTTTTTT. The chain combines TRBV29-1 with TRBJ2-2; D unclear. Germline CDR1 and CDR2: SQVTM and ANQGSEA. The ends were cut back, 1 base at V and 3 bases at J, with 12 bases in the middle. CDR3 length: 15 amino acids.

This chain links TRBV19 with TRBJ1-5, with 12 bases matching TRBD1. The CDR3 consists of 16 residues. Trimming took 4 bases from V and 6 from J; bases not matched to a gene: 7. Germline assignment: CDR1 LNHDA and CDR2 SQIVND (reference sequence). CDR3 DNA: TGTGCCAGTAGTAGAACCAGGGACAGGGGGCCTCAGCCCCAGCATTTT. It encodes CASSRTRDRGPQPQHF.

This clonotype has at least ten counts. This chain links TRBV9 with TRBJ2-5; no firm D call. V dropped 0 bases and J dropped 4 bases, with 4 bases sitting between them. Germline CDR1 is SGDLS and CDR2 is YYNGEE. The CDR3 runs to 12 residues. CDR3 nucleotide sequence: TGTGCCAGCAGCGTAGCGGGAGAGACCCAGTACTTC. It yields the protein CASSVAGETQYF.

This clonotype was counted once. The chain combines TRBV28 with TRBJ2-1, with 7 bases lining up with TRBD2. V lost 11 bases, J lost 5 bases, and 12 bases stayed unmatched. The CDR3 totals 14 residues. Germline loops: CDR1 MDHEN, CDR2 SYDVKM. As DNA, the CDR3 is TGTGCCTGCAAAGGTGCGGGGGTTCACAATGAGCAGTTCTTC. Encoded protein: CACKGAGVHNEQFF.

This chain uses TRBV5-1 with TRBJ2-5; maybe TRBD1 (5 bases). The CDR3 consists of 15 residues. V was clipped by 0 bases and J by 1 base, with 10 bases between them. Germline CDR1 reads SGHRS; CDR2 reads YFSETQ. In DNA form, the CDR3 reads TGCGCCAGCAGCTTGGATTCAGGGCCCCAAGAGACCCAGTACTTC. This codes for CASSLDSGPQETQYF.

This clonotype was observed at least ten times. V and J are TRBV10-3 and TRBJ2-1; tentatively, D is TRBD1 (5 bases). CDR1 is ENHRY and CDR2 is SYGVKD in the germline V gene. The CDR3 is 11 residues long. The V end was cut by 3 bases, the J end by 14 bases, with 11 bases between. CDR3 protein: CAISDGATEFF. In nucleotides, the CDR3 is TGTGCCATCAGTGATGGGGCCACAGAGTTCTTC.